A single sample is the source of the 6 T cell receptor beta chains below, sequenced in a study of Ad26.COV2.S vaccination and SARS-CoV-2 variants. Here immunoSEQ multiplex PCR was the method, and the copy in TCRdb shows in-frame clones only, minus some. The sample yields more than 120,000 clones, approximately 90% seen once. The specimen comprised peripheral blood, sampled after recovery from COVID-19. The receptors shown here come from a human donor who had recovered from COVID-19.

The rearrangement joins TRBV4-1 to TRBJ2-5, with TRBD1 as a possible D gene (6 bases). CDR1 and CDR2 from the germline V gene are MGHRA and YSYEKL. This CDR3 has 14 residues. V was shortened by 2 bases and J by 2 bases, with 9 bases between the two germline ends. The chain's CDR3 is CASSQNREQETQYF. CDR3 coding DNA: TGCGCCAGCAGCCAAAACAGGGAACAAGAGACCCAGTACTTC.

V is TRBV7-8 and J is TRBJ2-2, with TRBD1 as a possible D gene (6 bases). V was cut by 4 bases and J by 5 bases, with 14 bases left in between. The CDR3 is 15 amino acids. Germline values: CDR1 SGHVS, CDR2 FQNEAQ. CDR3 sequence reads: CASSWKGVRTGELFF. Written as DNA, the CDR3 is TGTGCCAGCAGCTGGAAGGGGGTCCGTACCGGGGAGCTGTTTTTT.

The chain couples TRBV10-2 to TRBJ1-1; 9 bases align to TRBD1. Germline V lookup: CDR1 WSHSY, CDR2 SAAADI. This CDR3 has 17 amino acids. J lost 3 bases, V lost 4 bases, and 12 bases had no gene match. The CDR3 sequence is CASSATGQGIGYTEAFF. The CDR3 nucleotides are TGCGCCAGCAGTGCGACGGGACAGGGCATTGGGTACACTGAAGCTTTCTTT.

The chain employs TRBV6-5 and TRBJ1-2, with 9 bases lining up with TRBD1. V shed 2 bases, J shed 2 bases, and the junction held 6 bases outside the gene matches. Germline V gene data show CDR1 as MNHEY and CDR2 as SVGAGI. CDR3 length: 16 amino acids. This CDR3 is CASSYLSQGANYGYTF. CDR3 DNA: TGTGCCAGCAGTTACCTATCACAGGGGGCAAACTATGGCTACACCTTC.

The rearrangement uses TRBV3-1 (or the pseudogene TRBV3-2) and TRBJ2-7; D not resolved. Germline V gene sequence: CDR1 LGHDT, CDR2 YNNKEL (reference sequence). This CDR3 comprises 17 residues. V was clipped by 0 bases and J by 6 bases, with 21 bases between them. The CDR3 loop reads CASSQDPRSTNYPEQYF. The CDR3 DNA reads as TGTGCCAGCAGCCAAGACCCAAGGTCAACGAACTATCCCGAGCAGTACTTC.

J is TRBJ1-1 and V is TRBV28; the D gene is possibly TRBD1 (5 bases). The CDR3 loop spans 14 amino acids. Germline V gene sequence: CDR1 MDHEN, CDR2 SYDVKM. Trimming removed 5 bases at V and 4 bases at J, with 14 bases between. Written as DNA, the CDR3 is TGTGCCAGCAGTGTGGGGGGAAAGGGCACTGAAGCTTTCTTT. This gives the protein CASSVGGKGTEAFF.